This record looks at one T cell receptor (beta chain) sequence and its context. Here immunoSEQ multiplex PCR was the method, and the copy in TCRdb shows in-frame clones only, minus some. The sample holds 300,000 to 350,000 clones, around 87% seen once. Germline-derived CDR1 and CDR2 are MGHRA and YSYEKL. V was cut by 0 bases and J by 2 bases, with 14 bases left in between. The CDR3 has 16 residues. This entry belongs to a study of blood T cell repertoires in COVID-19. Study as a whole: Collection of acute and convalescent COVID-19 samples took place in the United States, Italy and Spain.

The sample comprised peripheral blood. The chain couples TRBV4-1 to TRBJ2-7, with D possibly TRBD2 on 5 matching bases. This TCR was recovered from a woman in her 50s with COVID-19, enrolled during active disease. CDR3 region: CASSQDGVGAAYEQYF. DNA for the CDR3: TGCGCCAGCAGCCAAGATGGGGTGGGAGCGGCCTACGAGCAGTACTTC.